The clone carrying this TCR beta chain was recorded many times. TCRdb re-analysed the RACE reads in MiXCR, keeping a single row per CDR3 protein. The sample carries 300,000 to 400,000 distinct CDR3 sequences, about 7% recorded once. The data were obtained in a study of human T cells and chemical hapten exposure. Trimming shortened V by 4 bases and J by 2 bases, and 13 bases separated the two germline ends. CDR1 and CDR2 from the germline V gene are SNHLY and FYNNEI. There are 15 residues in the CDR3. Described time point: patch test 1, 2 weeks after DPC sensitization. The treatment: therapeutic diphenylcyclopropenone sensitization with weekly scalp DPC.

V is TRBV2 and J is TRBJ2-3, with D possibly matching TRBD1 (6 bases). The sequence was collected from a woman younger than 30 with alopecia areata. Some clones in this sample may be carry-over from other donors' samples. This specimen was whole blood, taken in connection with sensitization to the hapten diphenylcyclopropenone (DPC). The CDR3 spells CASSVHRVPTDTQYF. In DNA, the CDR3 is TGTGCCAGCAGTGTTCACAGGGTCCCCACAGATACGCAGTATTTT.